The 13 T cell receptor beta chains below come from one sample, sequenced in a study of blood T cell repertoires in COVID-19. Only in-frame clones appear in the TCRdb table, and some are missing; sequencing was by immunoSEQ multiplex PCR. The sample lists some 290,000 clones, around 92% occurring once. The sequenced sample was peripheral blood. These receptor sequences come from a woman aged 25 to 45 with COVID-19, enrolled during active disease.

The CDR3 spells CASSPQGLAGAHEQYF. In nucleotides, the CDR3 is TGTGCCAGCAGCCCCCAGGGACTAGCGGGGGCCCACGAGCAGTACTTC. The genes are TRBV13 and TRBJ2-7, with 14 bases lining up with TRBD2. The germline gives CDR1 PRHDT, CDR2 FYEKMQ (reference sequence). This CDR3 is built from 16 residues. J was trimmed by 5 bases and V by 5 bases; bases with no gene match: 8. The full variable domain, in which reference TRBV13 and TRBJ2-7 provide the parts outside the CDR3, is AAGVIQSPRHLIKEKRETATLKCYPIPRHDTVYWYQQGPGQDPQFLISFYEKMQSDKGSIPDRFSAQQFSDYHSELNMSSLELGDSALYFCASSPQGLAGAHEQYFGPGTRLTVT.

This chain links TRBV6-2 or TRBV6-3 with TRBJ1-3; TRBD1 might be the D (5 bases). CDR3 size: 15 residues. Per the germline V gene, CDR1 is MNHEY and CDR2 is SVGEGT. The germline V and J ends were trimmed by 2 bases and 5 bases, with 13 bases remaining between them. CDR3 sequence: CASSYERQPRNTIYF. CDR3 DNA sequence: TGTGCCAGCAGTTACGAGAGACAGCCCAGAAACACCATATATTTT.

The V and J genes are TRBV19 and TRBJ2-1; D perhaps matches TRBD2 (6 bases). The germline V gene encodes CDR1 LNHDA and CDR2 SQIVND (reference sequence). This CDR3 has 12 amino acids. The CDR3 DNA reads TGTAACGGGGGATTCTCCTACAATGAGCAGTTCTTC. It is translated as CNGGFSYNEQFF.

The V call is TRBV4-1, the J call TRBJ1-3; TRBD1 matches 7 bases. CDR3 size: 16 residues. V was clipped by 5 bases and J by 2 bases; unmatched bases: 9. Germline CDR1 and CDR2: MGHRA and YSYEKL. The CDR3 DNA is TGCGCCAGCAGCAGTACAGGGACAGCAGCTGGAAACACCATATATTTT. Residues: CASSSTGTAAGNTIYF.

The gene calls are TRBV5-1 and TRBJ2-2, with no clear D. Between the trimmed V and J ends, which lost 6 bases and 1 base, there was a span of 16 bases. CDR3 length equals 16 residues. In germline, CDR1 is SGHRS, CDR2 YFSETQ. The CDR3 region is CASKAGPGKNTGELFF. The CDR3 DNA is TGCGCCAGCAAAGCAGGTCCAGGAAAGAACACCGGGGAGCTGTTTTTT.

The genes are TRBV5-5 and TRBJ1-2, with D tentatively TRBD1 (5 bases). Between the trimmed V and J ends, which lost 4 bases and 4 bases, there was a span of 8 bases. This CDR3 contains 12 residues. Germline V gene data show CDR1 as SGHKS and CDR2 as YYEKEE (reference sequence). CDR3 sequence (DNA): TGTGCCAGCAGCCCGGACACCTATGGCTACACCTTC. Translating it yields CASSPDTYGYTF.

The CDR3 nucleotides read TGCGCCAGCAGCCAAGGAGGGAACAATTCACCCCTCCACTTT. This codes for CASSQGGNNSPLHF. The chain employs TRBV4-1 and TRBJ1-6; no clear D. The CDR3 is 14 residues long. The V gene lost 1 base and the J gene lost 7 bases, with 8 bases spanning the gap. In germline, CDR1 is MGHRA, CDR2 YSYEKL.

This chain uses TRBV6-5 with TRBJ1-1, with a weak D call TRBD1 (6 bases). The CDR3 sequence is 15 residues long. CDR1 and CDR2 (germline): MNHEY, SVGAGI. Trimming took off 6 bases at V and 1 base at J, with 15 bases between the two ends. The CDR3 region is CASSWGPHQNTEAFF. The CDR3 DNA reads as TGTGCCAGCAGCTGGGGGCCACACCAGAACACTGAAGCTTTCTTT.

The rearrangement uses TRBV5-1 and TRBJ1-2; D gene ambiguous. The germline V and J ends were trimmed by 1 base and 2 bases, with 12 bases remaining between them. The length of the CDR3 is 15 residues. Per germline, CDR1 SGHRS and CDR2 YFSETQ. The CDR3 reads CASSLREPPNYGYTF. The CDR3, as DNA: TGCGCCAGCAGCTTGAGGGAGCCCCCCAACTATGGCTACACCTTC. The full variable domain, its missing parts supplied by reference TRBV5-1 and TRBJ1-2, is KAGVTQTPRYLIKTRGQQVTLSCSPISGHRSVSWYQQTPGQGLQFLFEYFSETQRNKGNFPGRFSGRQFSNSRSEMNVSTLELGDSALYLCASSLREPPNYGYTFGSGTRLTVV.

The chain has TRBV7-9 and TRBJ2-5; the match to TRBD1 covers 7 bases. Germline V lookup: CDR1 SEHNR, CDR2 FQNEAQ (reference sequence). V lost 0 bases, J lost 0 bases, and 4 bases stayed unmatched. The CDR3 runs to 16 residues. In DNA, the CDR3 is TGTGCCAGCAGCTTAGCCTCCGGGACAGACCAAGAGACCCAGTACTTC. It yields the protein CASSLASGTDQETQYF.

The chain couples TRBV6-5 to TRBJ2-7; TRBD2 matches 7 bases. The CDR3 length is 14 residues. The germline CDR1 and CDR2 sequences are MNHEY and SVGAGI. Trimming removed 5 bases from V and 1 base from J; junction bases left unmatched: 5. The CDR3 DNA follows: TGTGCCAGCAGTCCCGGACTAGTTTCCTACGAGCAGTACTTC. Residues: CASSPGLVSYEQYF.

This chain links TRBV9 with TRBJ1-2; 7 positions match TRBD1. The germline gives CDR1 SGDLS, CDR2 YYNGEE. J lost 10 bases, V lost 3 bases, and 12 bases had no gene match. CDR3 length equals 14 residues. The CDR3 nucleotides are TGTGCCAGCAGCGAAACGACAGGGCCGGGGGACTACACCTTC. Its protein is CASSETTGPGDYTF.

J is TRBJ2-5 and V is TRBV9; the D gene is possibly TRBD1 (6 bases). V was trimmed by 4 bases and J by 5 bases, leaving 21 bases between them. Germline V CDR1 and CDR2: SGDLS, YYNGEE. The length of the CDR3 is 16 residues. The CDR3 coding sequence is TGTGCCAGCAGCTCAGGGGTCGACATCCCCACGGAGACCCAGTACTTC. Translated, it gives CASSSGVDIPTETQYF. The full variable domain, its missing parts supplied by reference TRBV9 and TRBJ2-5, is DSGVTQTPKHLITATGQRVTLRCSPRSGDLSVYWYQQSLDQGLQFLIQYYNGEERAKGNILERFSAQQFPDLHSELNLSSLELGDSALYFCASSSGVDIPTETQYFGPGTRLLVL.